The next 31 T cell receptor beta chains were all read from a single sample in a study of T cells in tuberculosis. Cells were sorted from thawed PBMC rested overnight and stained with GMM-loaded CD1B tetramer, viability dye and anti-CD3. C32 glucose monomycolate from Rhodococcus equi was loaded onto the CD1B tetramers. The data were produced by immunoSEQ multiplex PCR, yet TCRdb's version contains in-frame clones alone and is incomplete. This table has 60,000 or so clones, approximately 81% appearing once. The specimen sequenced was CD1b-GMM tetramer-negative cells sorted from PBMCs. All receptors come from an adult woman with latent tuberculosis.

This chain connects TRBV28 to TRBJ2-1; 12 bases align to TRBD2. The CDR3 spans 16 residues. CDR1 and CDR2 (germline): MDHEN, SYDVKM. The junction had 12 bases not matched to a gene; V was cut back by 7 bases and J by 8 bases. CDR3 nucleotide sequence: TGTGCCAGCACCCTAGGGCTAGCGGGAGGGAGCCATGAGCAGTTCTTC. Translated, it gives CASTLGLAGGSHEQFF. Drawing the rest from reference TRBV28 and TRBJ2-1, the complete variable domain is DVKVTQSSRYLVKRTGEKVFLECVQDMDHENMFWYRQDPGLGLRLIYFSYDVKMKEKGDIPEGYSVSREKKERFSLILESASTNQTSMYLCASTLGLAGGSHEQFFGPGTRLTVL.

This clone was seen more than once but under ten times. The gene calls are TRBV28 and TRBJ2-1, with 10 bases lining up with TRBD2. In germline, CDR1 is MDHEN, CDR2 SYDVKM. CDR3 length: 20 residues. J lost 1 base, V lost 4 bases, and 16 bases had no gene match. The CDR3 coding sequence is TGTGCCAGCAGTTCCCCGAGGGGAGTAGCGGGGGGCCAGTCCTACAATGAGCAGTTCTTC. It encodes CASSSPRGVAGGQSYNEQFF.

A word on this clone: The identical CDR3 is also encoded by other nucleotide sequences in the sample. The gene calls are TRBV6-6 and TRBJ2-7; TRBD1 is a possible D gene (6 bases). Trimming took off 5 bases at V and 4 bases at J, with 9 bases between the two ends. The CDR3 has 12 residues. In germline, CDR1 is MNHNY, CDR2 SVGAGI (reference sequence). This chain's CDR3 is CASSLQGYEQYF. DNA for the CDR3: TGTGCCAGCAGTCTCCAGGGGTACGAGCAGTACTTC.

The gene calls are TRBV4-1 and TRBJ1-1; the D gene is possibly TRBD1 (5 bases). Per germline, CDR1 MGHRA and CDR2 YSYEKL. V was trimmed by 4 bases and J by 3 bases, leaving 18 bases between them. The CDR3 loop spans 16 amino acids. DNA for the CDR3: TGCGCCAGCAGCCGAGGGACTCTTAATGACGACACTGAAGCTTTCTTT. Protein product: CASSRGTLNDDTEAFF.

This chain uses TRBV14 with TRBJ1-2; 7 bases fit TRBD1. CDR1 and CDR2 from the germline V gene are SGHDN and FVKESK. V lost 0 bases, J lost 4 bases, and 2 bases stayed unmatched. The CDR3 length is 14 residues. In DNA, the CDR3 is TGTGCCAGCAGCCAAGAAGGGACAGTCTATGGCTACACCTTC. It codes for CASSQEGTVYGYTF.

V is TRBV6-1 and J is TRBJ2-3; TRBD1 matches 11 bases. Germline loops: CDR1 MNHNS, CDR2 SASEGT. This CDR3 contains 14 residues. V was clipped by 6 bases and J by 4 bases; unmatched bases: 3. CDR3 region: CASRDRGRSDTQYF. The CDR3 bases are TGTGCCAGCAGGGACAGGGGGCGCTCAGATACGCAGTATTTT.

This clone was recorded a few times. At the DNA level, this CDR3 is encoded by other sequences in the same sample as well. The gene calls are TRBV28 and TRBJ2-7; 7 bases map to TRBD2. This CDR3 comprises 14 residues. Germline loops: CDR1 MDHEN, CDR2 SYDVKM. With 3 bases clipped from V and 2 bases from J, the junction kept 4 bases outside the gene matches. DNA for the CDR3: TGTGCCAGCAGTTTCGGGCGGGAGACCTACGAGCAGTACTTC. Protein: CASSFGRETYEQYF.

The J gene is TRBJ1-1, the V gene TRBV19; D is unresolved. CDR3 length equals 13 residues. Trimming removed 1 base at V and 3 bases at J, with 6 bases between. The germline V gene encodes CDR1 LNHDA and CDR2 SQIVND (reference sequence). Here the CDR3 reads CASSIVGDTEAFF. The CDR3 DNA reads TGTGCCAGTAGTATAGTCGGGGACACTGAAGCTTTCTTT.

Only one count was recorded for this clone. The chain recombines TRBV6-6 with TRBJ2-5, with D possibly being TRBD1 (6 bases). Trimming took off 6 bases at V and 2 bases at J, with 13 bases between the two ends. The CDR3 covers 14 residues. CDR1 is MNHNY and CDR2 is SVGAGI in the germline V gene (reference sequence). CDR3 in amino acids: CASSRQAKQETQYF. The CDR3 DNA is TGTGCCAGCAGCCGACAGGCGAAACAAGAGACCCAGTACTTC.

The chain employs TRBV30 and TRBJ2-7; 7 nucleotides align to TRBD2. This CDR3 region has 14 residues. V was clipped by 5 bases and J by 12 bases; unmatched bases: 19. Germline V lookup: CDR1 GTSNPN, CDR2 SVGIG (reference sequence). CDR3 sequence reads: CAWFASGLPQVRYF. CDR3 coding DNA: TGTGCCTGGTTTGCCTCGGGACTACCTCAGGTTAGGTACTTC.

The chain uses TRBV6-6 and TRBJ1-6, with D perhaps TRBD1 (6 bases). V lost 6 bases, J lost 12 bases, and 15 bases lay in between. The CDR3 length is 13 residues. Germline-derived CDR1 and CDR2 are MNHNY and SVGAGI (reference sequence). CDR3 coding DNA: TGTGCCAGCAGGTCAACAGGGAAGGAACCCCTCCACTTT. Translation gives CASRSTGKEPLHF.

The chain couples TRBV6-6 to TRBJ2-5; TRBD2 might be the D (6 bases). With 0 bases removed from V and 5 bases from J, the gap between germline ends came to 13 bases. This CDR3 comprises 15 residues. Germline values: CDR1 MNHNY, CDR2 SVGAGI (reference sequence). The CDR3 protein is CASSYSRDSGETQYF. CDR3 in DNA: TGTGCCAGCAGTTACTCCCGGGACTCCGGGGAGACCCAGTACTTC.

This chain joins TRBV9 and TRBJ2-3; D might be TRBD1 (6 bases). CDR3 size: 16 residues. Germline assignment: CDR1 SGDLS and CDR2 YYNGEE. Trimming removed 0 bases at V and 6 bases at J, with 17 bases between. CDR3 DNA: TGTGCCAGCAGCGTAGCCGCAGGGGCTAGTGTGGATACGCAGTATTTT. This gives the protein CASSVAAGASVDTQYF.

This clone was recorded only once. The chain couples TRBV15 to TRBJ1-3, with 10 bases lining up with TRBD1. Germline CDR1 and CDR2: LNHNV and YYDKDF (reference sequence). After removal of 5 bases from V and 9 bases from J, the junction contained 10 bases not matched to a gene. The CDR3 consists of 15 residues. The CDR3 DNA sequence: TGTGCCACCAGCCCCAACCCGGGACAGGGGACCACCATATATTTT. Protein sequence: CATSPNPGQGTTIYF.

The CDR3 DNA reads as TGTGCCAGCAGCTTACCTACAGGGGGCTTCATCTCTAGCAATCAGCCCCAGCATTTT. Its protein product is CASSLPTGGFISSNQPQHF. The chain recombines TRBV7-3 with TRBJ1-5, with TRBD1 identical over 9 bases. The CDR3 spans 19 residues. Germline V gene data show CDR1 as SGHTA and CDR2 as FQGTGA. The trim removed 2 bases at V and 0 bases at J, leaving 11 bases unmatched.

This sequence joins TRBV6-5 and TRBJ2-7, with D tentatively TRBD1 (6 bases). V lost 2 bases to trimming and J lost 3 bases, with 14 bases between them. Per germline, CDR1 MNHEY and CDR2 SVGAGI. This CDR3 is built from 15 residues. CDR3 protein: CASSYGAGAGYEQYF. The CDR3 DNA is TGTGCCAGCAGTTACGGGGCAGGGGCTGGCTACGAGCAGTACTTC.

The chain combines TRBV6-5 with TRBJ2-1; D might be TRBD1 (5 bases). The germline V and J ends were trimmed by 4 bases and 0 bases, with 13 bases remaining between them. Germline V lookup: CDR1 MNHEY, CDR2 SVGAGI. The CDR3 runs 16 residues. The CDR3 region has the DNA TGTGCCAGCAGTTCTCCCCAGCAGGGCTCCTACAATGAGCAGTTCTTC. It encodes CASSSPQQGSYNEQFF.

V usage is TRBV6-1 and J usage is TRBJ1-6, with unresolved D. This CDR3 region has 13 residues. In germline, CDR1 is MNHNS, CDR2 SASEGT. V was pared by 3 bases and J by 7 bases, with 7 bases between. In DNA, the CDR3 is TGTGCCAGCAGTGAGAGAGGAAATTCACCCCTCCACTTT. As protein: CASSERGNSPLHF.

This chain connects TRBV6-1 to TRBJ2-1; D is perhaps TRBD1 (5 bases). Trimming shortened V by 4 bases and J by 1 base, and 8 bases separated the two germline ends. CDR3 length equals 14 residues. Germline CDR1 reads MNHNS; CDR2 reads SASEGT. The chain's CDR3 is CASSARGSYNEQFF. CDR3 in DNA: TGTGCCAGCAGTGCTAGGGGTTCCTACAATGAGCAGTTCTTC.

The chain links TRBV6-5 to TRBJ2-1, with TRBD1 as a possible D gene (6 bases). This CDR3 region has 13 residues. Per the germline V gene, CDR1 is MNHEY and CDR2 is SVGAGI. V was clipped by 2 bases and J by 7 bases, with 9 bases between them. CDR3 in amino acids: CASSYQGLNEQFF. The CDR3 nucleotides are TGTGCCAGCAGTTACCAGGGGTTAAATGAGCAGTTCTTC.

The gene calls are TRBV10-3 and TRBJ2-5; weak D call: TRBD2 (6 bases). The CDR3 contains 13 residues. Trimming took off 7 bases at V and 5 bases at J, with 14 bases between the two ends. In germline, CDR1 is ENHRY, CDR2 SYGVKD. DNA for the CDR3: TGTGCCATCAAGAACAGTGGGGGGGAGACCCAGTACTTC. Translated: CAIKNSGGETQYF.

V and J are TRBV2 and TRBJ2-4; D is perhaps TRBD2 (5 bases). The CDR3 consists of 14 residues. V shed 7 bases and J shed 5 bases, with 15 bases lying between them. Germline V gene lookup returns CDR1 SNHLY and CDR2 FYNNEI. As DNA, the CDR3 is TGTGCCAGCACCGCGGGTCTCTACCAAAACATTCAGTACTTC. It encodes CASTAGLYQNIQYF.

The chain links TRBV9 to TRBJ1-1; 12 bases are shared with TRBD1. The V gene's germline CDR1 is SGDLS and CDR2 YYNGEE. The CDR3 covers 18 residues. V gave up 3 bases and J gave up 5 bases; unmatched junction bases: 14. Here the CDR3 reads CASSAQAGTGGVRTEAFF. CDR3 DNA sequence: TGTGCCAGCAGCGCTCAGGCCGGGACAGGGGGCGTTAGGACTGAAGCTTTCTTT. Using reference TRBV9 and TRBJ1-1 for the parts outside the CDR3, the full variable domain is DSGVTQTPKHLITATGQRVTLRCSPRSGDLSVYWYQQSLDQGLQFLIQYYNGEERAKGNILERFSAQQFPDLHSELNLSSLELGDSALYFCASSAQAGTGGVRTEAFFGQGTRLTVV.

This sequence joins TRBV13 and TRBJ2-7; D possibly corresponds to TRBD1 (6 bases). Trimming cost V 6 bases and J 5 bases, with 14 bases left between them. The V gene's germline CDR1 is PRHDT and CDR2 FYEKMQ (reference sequence). The CDR3 totals 13 residues. CDR3 in amino acids: CASRRGSVNEQYF. The CDR3 coding sequence is TGTGCCAGCAGAAGGGGGAGTGTGAACGAGCAGTACTTC.

The chain has TRBV28 and TRBJ1-5; TRBD1 aligns across 9 bases. The CDR3 extends over 13 amino acids. Germline CDR1 MDHEN, CDR2 SYDVKM. V gave up 6 bases and J gave up 6 bases; unmatched junction bases: 3. Here the CDR3 DNA reads TGTGCCAGCAGGACAGGGGGAGGTCAGCCCCAGCATTTT. Protein: CASRTGGGQPQHF. The full variable domain, rest sourced from reference TRBV28 and TRBJ1-5, is DVKVTQSSRYLVKRTGEKVFLECVQDMDHENMFWYRQDPGLGLRLIYFSYDVKMKEKGDIPEGYSVSREKKERFSLILESASTNQTSMYLCASRTGGGQPQHFGDGTRLSIL.

The chain carries TRBV28 and TRBJ2-5; tentative D call: TRBD1 (6 bases). The DNA end is a closer match to TRBJ2-7, so the J assignment may be wrong. Germline V lookup: CDR1 MDHEN, CDR2 SYDVKM. CDR3 length: 13 residues. Written as DNA, the CDR3 is TGTGCCAGCATTCGCCTCAGGGGCTACGAGCAGTACTTC. This translates into CASIRLRGYEQYF.

The rearrangement uses TRBV28 and TRBJ1-3; 7 nucleotides line up with TRBD1. This CDR3 has 15 amino acids. Per the germline V gene, CDR1 is MDHEN and CDR2 is SYDVKM. After removal of 6 bases from V and 3 bases from J, the junction contained 8 bases not matched to a gene. The CDR3 spells CASRPGGQYGNTIYF. CDR3 bases: TGTGCCAGCAGACCCGGGGGACAGTATGGAAACACCATATATTTT. Looking up the rest from reference TRBV28 and TRBJ1-3 gives the full variable domain: DVKVTQSSRYLVKRTGEKVFLECVQDMDHENMFWYRQDPGLGLRLIYFSYDVKMKEKGDIPEGYSVSREKKERFSLILESASTNQTSMYLCASRPGGQYGNTIYFGEGSWLTVV.

This clone has just a few counts. This chain connects TRBV7-3 to TRBJ2-2; 11 bases are a match to TRBD2. The ends lost 5 bases at V and 0 bases at J; junction bases unmatched: 2. CDR1 is SGHTA and CDR2 is FQGTGA in the germline V gene. This CDR3 is 16 amino acids long. DNA for the CDR3: TGTGCCAGCAGCATTAGCGGGGGGGCGAACACCGGGGAGCTGTTTTTT. Its protein is CASSISGGANTGELFF.

The chain couples TRBV2 to TRBJ2-3; possible D gene TRBD1, 5 bases. CDR3 size: 16 residues. The germline V and J ends were trimmed by 4 bases and 0 bases, with 14 bases remaining between them. The germline V gene encodes CDR1 SNHLY and CDR2 FYNNEI. The CDR3 DNA reads TGTGCCAGCAGTGCCCTTAGGGGAAGGAGCACAGATACGCAGTATTTT. Translating it yields CASSALRGRSTDTQYF.

This rearrangement joins TRBV27 to TRBJ2-2; TRBD2 agrees at 10 bases. V lost 5 bases, J lost 7 bases, and 10 bases stayed unmatched. CDR3 length: 16 amino acids. CDR1 and CDR2 (germline): MNHEY, SMNVEV (reference sequence). CDR3 nucleotide sequence: TGTGCCAGCAGTCCGAGCGGGGGGGCCTCTTACGGGGAGCTGTTTTTT. Translating it yields CASSPSGGASYGELFF.

In the case of this clone: The identical CDR3 is also encoded by other nucleotide sequences in the sample. This rearrangement joins TRBV10-3 to TRBJ1-5; D remains ambiguous. The CDR3 totals 13 residues. The germline gives CDR1 ENHRY, CDR2 SYGVKD. The V end lost 2 bases, the J end lost 5 bases, and 7 bases lay between the germline ends. The CDR3 protein is CAISEGRDQPQHF. CDR3 nucleotide sequence: TGTGCCATCAGTGAGGGGAGGGATCAGCCCCAGCATTTT.